This T cell receptor (beta chain) was identified during a study of blood T cell repertoires in COVID-19. Study background: Material from acute and convalescent COVID-19 was sourced from the United States, Italy and Spain. In each case, the material was cDNA or gDNA derived from T cells, B-cell-depleted T cells, or PBMCs.

V was trimmed by 4 bases and J by 0 bases, leaving 10 bases between them. CDR1 SGHDT and CDR2 YYEEEE come from the germline V gene. There are 14 residues in the CDR3. Data came from immunoSEQ multiplex PCR; TCRdb stores just in-frame clones and leaves some out. Of roughly 49,000 clones listed, over 65% are singletons. The specimen was peripheral blood. The receptor was isolated from a human donor in a cohort sampled during active COVID-19. The chain joins TRBV5-6 to TRBJ1-2; D unresolved. CDR3 sequence reads: CASSAALSNYGYTF. The CDR3 coding sequence is TGTGCCAGCAGCGCGGCCCTGTCTAACTATGGCTACACCTTC.